This is a list of T cell receptor beta chains from one sample in a study of blood T cell repertoires in COVID-19. Assay used: immunoSEQ multiplex PCR; TCRdb lists only in-frame clones, some missing. The table lists roughly 88,000 clones, more than 80% of them singletons. Sequenced material: peripheral blood. These receptors were obtained from a woman aged 80 or over with acute or convalescent COVID-19. CDR3s include the opening cysteine and the closing phenylalanine or tryptophan. The order of the fields is CDR3 length, clone size, D gene, V gene, J gene, CDR3 protein, CDR3 DNA. The D gene is left open where the match is weak. Expanded clones get a size class; other rows say once, few or many, or leave the size out.

16	NA	TRBD2	TRBV5-1	TRBJ2-1	CASSARRGVSYNEQFF	TGCGCCAGCAGCGCACGGCGGGGGGTCTCCTACAATGAGCAGTTCTTC
16	NA	TRBD1	TRBV5-5	TRBJ2-1	CASSQQDRGSYNEQFF	TGTGCCAGCAGTCAACAGGACAGGGGCTCCTACAATGAGCAGTTCTTC
17	once	TRBD2	TRBV5-1	TRBJ2-5	CASSLKVGTSGGETQYF	TGCGCCAGCAGCTTGAAGGTCGGGACTAGCGGGGGAGAGACCCAGTACTTC
16	NA	TRBD1	TRBV18	TRBJ1-2	CASSPPRTGNTDGYTF	TGTGCCAGCTCACCACCGAGGACAGGGAACACGGACGGCTACACCTTC
11	NA	NA	TRBV20-1	TRBJ2-5	CSANSQETQYF	TGCAGTGCGAACAGTCAAGAGACCCAGTACTTC
16	NA	NA	TRBV14	TRBJ1-3	CASSPDGVTSGNTIYF	TGTGCCAGCAGCCCAGACGGGGTGACCTCTGGAAACACCATATATTTT
14	NA	NA	TRBV9	TRBJ2-2	CASSVAQDTGELFF	TGTGCCAGCAGCGTAGCACAGGACACCGGGGAGCTGTTTTTT
13	NA	NA	TRBV10-1	TRBJ2-5	CASSENIRETQYF	TGCGCCAGCAGTGAGAATATCCGGGAGACCCAGTACTTC
16	once	NA	TRBV4-2	TRBJ2-5	CASSQEGRGSGETQYF	TGTGCCAGCAGCCAAGAAGGAAGGGGATCCGGAGAGACCCAGTACTTC
15	NA	NA	TRBV6-5	TRBJ1-2	CASMGWGHSGLGYTF	TGTGCCAGCATGGGATGGGGGCACTCCGGTTTAGGCTACACCTTC
16	few	NA	TRBV28	TRBJ1-1	CASRNRARGSNTEAFF	TGTGCCAGCAGAAACAGGGCGCGCGGATCGAACACTGAAGCTTTCTTT
15	NA	TRBD2	TRBV7-2	TRBJ2-5	CASSLVGGGQETQYF	TGTGCCAGCAGCTTAGTTGGCGGGGGGCAAGAGACCCAGTACTTC
15	NA	NA	TRBV7-2	TRBJ1-5	CASSLGAGQVQPQHF	TGTGCCAGCAGCTTAGGCGCGGGGCAAGTACAGCCCCAGCATTTT
15	NA	TRBD2	TRBV7-9	TRBJ2-3	CASSLLAASTDTQYF	TGTGCCAGCAGCTTACTAGCGGCTAGCACAGATACGCAGTATTTT
17	once	NA	TRBV24-1	TRBJ2-2	CATSDARTDYNTGELFF	TGTGCCACCAGTGACGCCCGGACAGATTACAACACCGGGGAGCTGTTTTTT
15	NA	TRBD1	TRBV3-1/TRBV3-2	TRBJ1-5	CASSVGTGRNQPQHF	TGTGCCAGCAGCGTCGGGACAGGGAGGAATCAGCCCCAGCATTTT
13	NA	TRBD1	TRBV23-1	TRBJ1-1	CANIRDRVTEAFF	TGCGCCAACATCCGGGACAGGGTCACTGAAGCTTTCTTT
15	NA	NA	TRBV9	TRBJ1-1	CASSVATEGATEAFF	TGTGCCAGCAGCGTAGCTACAGAAGGGGCTACTGAAGCTTTCTTT
14	NA	TRBD1	TRBV5-6	TRBJ1-2	CASSEPGQNYGYTF	TGTGCCAGCAGCGAACCGGGACAGAACTATGGCTACACCTTC
17	NA	TRBD2	TRBV3-1/TRBV3-2	TRBJ2-3	CASSRRSGGGSADTQYF	TGTGCCAGCAGCCGTCGCAGTGGGGGGGGTTCGGCAGATACGCAGTATTTT
16	NA	TRBD1	TRBV9	TRBJ1-2	CASSVGGQEANYGYTF	TGTGCCAGCAGCGTAGGAGGACAGGAAGCTAACTATGGCTACACCTTC
17	once	NA	TRBV19	TRBJ1-3	CASCRTLRGLGGNTIYF	TGTGCCAGCTGCCGCACTCTTAGGGGTCTGGGCGGAAACACCATATATTTT
16	NA	NA	TRBV25-1	TRBJ1-2	CASSESVPSQGGGYTF	TGTGCCAGCAGTGAAAGTGTACCGTCACAGGGCGGGGGCTACACCTTC
15	NA	TRBD1	TRBV19	TRBJ2-7	CASSIKGTGAYEQYF	TGTGCCAGTAGTATTAAGGGGACAGGGGCCTACGAGCAGTACTTC
16	NA	NA	TRBV6-5	TRBJ1-6	CASSYRGSPYNSPLHF	TGTGCCAGCAGTTACAGGGGCAGTCCCTATAATTCACCCCTCCACTTT
17	NA	NA	TRBV2	TRBJ1-4	CASSEVGTGGYNEKLFF	TGTGCCAGCAGTGAAGTTGGTACGGGGGGATATAATGAAAAACTGTTTTTT
14	NA	NA	TRBV9	TRBJ1-2	CASSRTVPNYGYTF	TGTGCCAGCAGTCGGACAGTTCCTAACTATGGCTACACCTTC
15	NA	TRBD1	TRBV6-2/TRBV6-3	TRBJ1-1	CASSYWTGMNTEAFF	TGTGCCAGCAGTTATTGGACAGGGATGAACACTGAAGCTTTCTTT
14	NA	NA	TRBV10-2	TRBJ1-2	CASSYSNDNYGYTF	TGCGCCAGCAGTTACTCAAACGATAACTATGGCTACACCTTC
15	few	NA	TRBV25-1	TRBJ1-1	CASSYGAGRNTEAFF	TGTGCCAGCAGTTATGGGGCGGGGCGGAACACTGAAGCTTTCTTT
14	NA	TRBD1	TRBV19	TRBJ2-2	CASVDRADTGELFF	TGTGCCAGTGTGGACAGGGCCGACACCGGGGAGCTGTTTTTT
15	NA	TRBD2	TRBV6-5	TRBJ2-7	CASRLLAAGIYEQYF	TGTGCCAGCAGGCTACTAGCGGCGGGGATCTACGAGCAGTACTTC
17	few	NA	TRBV6-2/TRBV6-3	TRBJ2-2	CASSIPLGGGATGELFF	TGTGCCAGCAGTATCCCCCTAGGAGGGGGGGCCACCGGGGAGCTGTTTTTT
13	NA	TRBD2	TRBV6-1	TRBJ2-7	CASSEAAGAEQYF	TGTGCCAGCAGCGAAGCAGCGGGGGCCGAGCAGTACTTC
17	NA	TRBD1	TRBV2	TRBJ2-7	CASSEALRQGAGYEQYF	TGTGCCAGCAGTGAAGCGCTTCGACAGGGGGCAGGGTACGAGCAGTACTTC
14	few	TRBD1	TRBV20-1	TRBJ1-2	CSASPDRGDYGYTF	TGCAGTGCTAGTCCGGACAGGGGGGACTATGGCTACACCTTC
16	NA	TRBD1	TRBV24-1	TRBJ2-7	CATSPRTGDGSYEQYF	TGTGCCACCAGTCCACGGACAGGGGATGGTTCCTACGAGCAGTACTTC
14	NA	NA	TRBV19	TRBJ1-1	CASSPRRGNTEAFF	TGTGCCAGTAGTCCACGAAGGGGGAACACTGAAGCTTTCTTT
16	NA	TRBD2	TRBV19	TRBJ2-3	CASSLSVAGGGDTQYF	TGTGCCAGTAGCCTGTCCGTAGCGGGGGGAGGGGATACGCAGTATTTT
15	few	NA	TRBV3-1/TRBV3-2	TRBJ2-3	CASSQEKLNTDTQYF	TGTGCCAGCAGCCAAGAGAAACTGAACACAGATACGCAGTATTTT
13	NA	NA	TRBV6-6	TRBJ1-2	CASSYESDYGYTF	TGTGCCAGCAGTTACGAGAGTGACTATGGCTACACCTTC
16	NA	TRBD2	TRBV4-1	TRBJ2-5	CASSQDGASGVETQYF	TGCGCCAGCAGCCAAGACGGAGCTAGCGGGGTGGAGACCCAGTACTTC
11	NA	NA	TRBV11-3	TRBJ2-1	CASSAYNEQFF	TGTGCCAGCAGCGCGTACAATGAGCAGTTCTTC
13	NA	NA	TRBV19	TRBJ1-2	CASSIDLSGFNTF	TGTGCCAGTAGTATAGATCTATCGGGGTTCAACACCTTC
14	NA	TRBD1	TRBV19	TRBJ1-2	CASSLQNRGRGYTF	TGTGCCAGTAGTCTCCAAAACAGGGGGCGCGGCTACACCTTC